Listed below are T cell receptor beta chains from one sample, sequenced in a study of T cells in Graves' hyperthyroidism and ophthalmopathy. Using its own MiXCR run on the multiplex PCR reads, TCRdb lists one record per CDR3 protein. This sample carries hundreds of thousands of distinct CDR3 sequences, 35% to 40% of them seen once, and the ten largest clones take approximately 10%. Material for sequencing was blood. The receptors derive from a man between 18 and 29 years old with Graves' hyperthyroidism. The CDR3 runs from the conserved cysteine through the conserved F or W. A D gene is named only where the DNA matches it firmly. Only some rows state a clone size, as once, few, many or a class for expanded clones.

-,TRBJ2-7,TRBV6-1,-,TGTGCCAGCAGTGAAGAAGGAGGGGGCTACGAGCAGTACTTC,CASSEEGGGYEQYF
-,TRBJ1-4,TRBV12-3/TRBV12-4,-,TGTGCCAGCAGGACCGGCTCCTTGGATGAAAAACTGTTTTTT,CASRTGSLDEKLFF
many,TRBJ2-5,TRBV9,-,TGTGCCAGCAGCGTAGAGGCGGGGGCCTGGAAGACCCAGTACTTC,CASSVEAGAWKTQYF
-,TRBJ1-2,TRBV6-1,TRBD1,TGTGCCAGCAGTGTGGCAGGGGGCGAAAGGGCCTATGGCTACACCTTC,CASSVAGGERAYGYTF
once,TRBJ1-2,TRBV19,TRBD1,TGTGCCAGTAGTTCGACAGGGGACGGTGGATATGGCTACACCTTC,CASSSTGDGGYGYTF
few,TRBJ2-7,TRBV10-3,TRBD1,TGTGCCACCGGGACAGGGGCCGAGCAGTACTTC,CATGTGAEQYF
few,TRBJ1-1,TRBV7-2,-,TGTGCCAGCAGCTTAGGGGCTTTCGGAACTGGGTCTGAAGCTTTCTTT,CASSLGAFGTGSEAFF
-,TRBJ2-2,TRBV2,-,TGTGCCAGCAGTTTCGTCCCAACCAACACCGGGGAGCTGTTTTTT,CASSFVPTNTGELFF
many,TRBJ1-4,TRBV24-1,TRBD1,TGTGCCACCAGTGACGGGACAGCCTTTAATGAAAAACTGTTTTTT,CATSDGTAFNEKLFF
many,TRBJ1-4,TRBV5-1,-,TGCGCCAGCAGCTCCGATAGGGAAAAACTGTTTTTT,CASSSDREKLFF
many,TRBJ2-5,TRBV7-8,TRBD1,TGTGCCAGCAGCATGAAACCGGGACAGGGGAAAGAGACCCAGTACTTC,CASSMKPGQGKETQYF
-,TRBJ1-6,TRBV12-3/TRBV12-4,-,TGTGCCAGCAGCTTAGAGGGTGACACAAATTCACCCCTCCACTTT,CASSLEGDTNSPLHF